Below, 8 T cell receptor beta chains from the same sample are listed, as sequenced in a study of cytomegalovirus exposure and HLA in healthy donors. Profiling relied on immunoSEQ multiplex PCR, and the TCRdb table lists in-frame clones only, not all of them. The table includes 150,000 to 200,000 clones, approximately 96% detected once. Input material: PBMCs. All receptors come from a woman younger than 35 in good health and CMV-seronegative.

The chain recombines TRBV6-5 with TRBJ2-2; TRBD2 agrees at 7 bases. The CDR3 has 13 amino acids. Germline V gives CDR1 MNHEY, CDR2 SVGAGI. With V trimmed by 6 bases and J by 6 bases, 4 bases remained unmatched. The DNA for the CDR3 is TGTGCCAGCAGCCGGGGGGTCCCCGGGGAGCTGTTTTTT. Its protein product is CASSRGVPGELFF.

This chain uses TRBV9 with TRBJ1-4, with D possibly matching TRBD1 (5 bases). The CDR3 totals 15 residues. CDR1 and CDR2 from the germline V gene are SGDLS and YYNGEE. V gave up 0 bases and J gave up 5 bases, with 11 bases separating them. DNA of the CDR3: TGTGCCAGCAGCGTAGAGGGGATCCCCAATGAAAAACTGTTTTTT. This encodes CASSVEGIPNEKLFF.

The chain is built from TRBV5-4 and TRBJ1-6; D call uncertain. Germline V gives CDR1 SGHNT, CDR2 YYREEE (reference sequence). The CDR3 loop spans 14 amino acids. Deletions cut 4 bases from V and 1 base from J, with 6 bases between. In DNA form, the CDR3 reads TGTGCCAGCAGCCAGGATTCCTATAATTCACCCCTCCACTTT. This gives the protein CASSQDSYNSPLHF.

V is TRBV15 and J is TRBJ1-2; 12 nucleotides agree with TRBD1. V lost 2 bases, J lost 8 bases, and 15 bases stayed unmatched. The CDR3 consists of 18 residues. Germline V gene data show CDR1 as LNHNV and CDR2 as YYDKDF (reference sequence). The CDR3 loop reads CATSRQRPGTGGFDGYTF. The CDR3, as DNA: TGTGCCACCAGCAGACAAAGACCCGGGACAGGGGGCTTCGACGGCTACACCTTC.

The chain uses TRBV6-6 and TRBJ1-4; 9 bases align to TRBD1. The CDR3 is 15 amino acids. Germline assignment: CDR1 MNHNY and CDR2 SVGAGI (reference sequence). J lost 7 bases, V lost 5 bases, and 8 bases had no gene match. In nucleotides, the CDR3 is TGTGCCAGCAGTGCGCATGGGACAGGGACTGAAAAACTGTTTTTT. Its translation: CASSAHGTGTEKLFF.

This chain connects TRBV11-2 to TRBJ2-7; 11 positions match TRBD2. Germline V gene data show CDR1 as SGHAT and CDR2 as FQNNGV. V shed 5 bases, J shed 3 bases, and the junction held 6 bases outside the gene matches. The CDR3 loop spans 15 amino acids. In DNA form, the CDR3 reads TGTGCCAGCAGCGGGGGACTAGCGGAAGGCTACGAGCAGTACTTC. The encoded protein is CASSGGLAEGYEQYF.

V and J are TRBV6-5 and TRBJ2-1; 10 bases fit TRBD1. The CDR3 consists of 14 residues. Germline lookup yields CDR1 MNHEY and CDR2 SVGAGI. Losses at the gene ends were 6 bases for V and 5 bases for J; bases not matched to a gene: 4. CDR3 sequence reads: CASRADRGDNEQFF. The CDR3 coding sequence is TGTGCCAGCAGAGCGGACAGGGGGGACAATGAGCAGTTCTTC.

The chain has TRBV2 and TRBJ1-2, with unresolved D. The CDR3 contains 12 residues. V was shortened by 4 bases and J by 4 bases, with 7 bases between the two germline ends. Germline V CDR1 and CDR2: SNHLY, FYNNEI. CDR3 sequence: CASSVGSYGYTF. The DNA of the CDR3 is TGTGCCAGCAGTGTTGGCAGCTATGGCTACACCTTC.